These 25 T cell receptor beta chains originate from one sample sequenced in a study of shared clonotypes between healthy human individuals. Produced via immunoSEQ multiplex PCR; TCRdb's table is partial and in-frame only. The repertoire consists of more than 2 million clones, with 95% occurring once and the leading ten covering more than 0.1%. The sequenced sample consisted of naive CD4+ T cells sorted from blood. Sample subset: CD45RA+ positively selected. The receptors originated from a man between 18 and 29 years old in good health.

V is TRBV10-1 and J is TRBJ1-2; 7 bases are shared with TRBD1. Germline assignment: CDR1 WNHNN and CDR2 SYGVQD (reference sequence). The ends lost 2 bases at V and 8 bases at J; junction bases unmatched: 8. The CDR3 runs to 14 residues. Here the CDR3 DNA reads TGCGCCAGCAGTGAGGGGACAGATCCCAGGGGCTACACCTTC. It specifies CASSEGTDPRGYTF.

V is TRBV18 and J is TRBJ2-5, with 9 bases fitting TRBD1. CDR3 length: 15 residues. The V segment lost 0 bases and the J segment 7 bases; nucleotides outside the gene matches: 6. Germline V gives CDR1 KGHSH, CDR2 LQKENI. This CDR3 reads CASSPPEQGARTQYF. The CDR3 coding sequence is TGTGCCAGCTCACCACCAGAACAGGGGGCACGGACCCAGTACTTC.

J is TRBJ1-1 and V is TRBV10-3, with D possibly TRBD1 on 6 matching bases. Trimming took 6 bases from V and 2 from J, leaving 13 bases between them. Looked up from germline, CDR1 is ENHRY and CDR2 is SYGVKD. This CDR3 has 14 amino acids. The DNA for the CDR3 is TGTGCCATCAGGAAGACAGGCGCAAACACTGAAGCTTTCTTT. It yields the protein CAIRKTGANTEAFF.

The chain is built from TRBV5-1 and TRBJ2-1; maybe TRBD1 (5 bases). V was shortened by 4 bases and J by 2 bases, with 13 bases between the two germline ends. Germline V gene lookup returns CDR1 SGHRS and CDR2 YFSETQ. The CDR3 length is 15 residues. This CDR3 is CASSRGRFTYNEQFF. In DNA form, the CDR3 reads TGCGCCAGCAGCAGGGGCCGCTTCACCTACAATGAGCAGTTCTTC.

This chain uses TRBV5-1 with TRBJ1-6, with a possible D match to TRBD1 (6 bases). Trimming removed 0 bases at V and 10 bases at J, with 14 bases between. Per germline, CDR1 SGHRS and CDR2 YFSETQ. The CDR3 totals 15 residues. The chain's CDR3 is CASSLANREGSPLHF. The CDR3 DNA reads as TGCGCCAGCAGCTTGGCAAACAGGGAAGGCTCACCCCTCCACTTT.

V gene TRBV5-1 combines with J gene TRBJ2-5, with 8 bases fitting TRBD2. Per the germline V gene, CDR1 is SGHRS and CDR2 is YFSETQ. J lost 1 base, V lost 2 bases, and 10 bases had no gene match. This CDR3 region has 17 residues. In DNA, the CDR3 is TGCGCCAGCAGCTTTTCCCCCCCGCGGGGGGCCCAAGAGACCCAGTACTTC. As protein: CASSFSPPRGAQETQYF.

Note on this clone: The sample contains more than one DNA sequence encoding this CDR3. The chain joins TRBV5-1 to TRBJ1-3; TRBD1 aligns across 7 bases. This CDR3 contains 16 residues. Germline lookup yields CDR1 SGHRS and CDR2 YFSETQ. Germline trimming cut 4 bases from V and 0 bases from J; bases unmatched to any gene: 7. The CDR3 DNA is TGCGCCAGCAGCCTACAGGGGATTGACTCTGGAAACACCATATATTTT. This sequence encodes CASSLQGIDSGNTIYF.

The rearrangement joins TRBV2 to TRBJ1-2; D uncertain. V dropped 3 bases and J dropped 4 bases, with 6 bases sitting between them. The CDR3 length is 12 residues. CDR1 and CDR2 (germline): SNHLY, FYNNEI. CDR3 DNA: TGTGCCAGCAGTGAGGAGGCCTATGGCTACACCTTC. Translating it yields CASSEEAYGYTF.

This clone was seen once. V is TRBV6-6 and J is TRBJ2-3; D may be TRBD1 or TRBD2 (6 bases each). V was shortened by 11 bases and J by 3 bases, with 15 bases between the two germline ends. Germline values: CDR1 MNHNY, CDR2 SVGAGI (reference sequence). The CDR3 contains 13 residues. CDR3 protein: CAGTGGRTDTQYF. Here the CDR3 DNA reads TGTGCCGGAACCGGGGGCCGTACAGATACGCAGTATTTT.

The chain is built from TRBV5-4 and TRBJ1-1; tentatively, D is TRBD1 (5 bases). Germline V gene data show CDR1 as SGHNT and CDR2 as YYREEE (reference sequence). Trimming removed 7 bases at V and 1 base at J, with 20 bases between. This CDR3 is 16 amino acids long. The CDR3 region is CASSWGVEGTNTEAFF. The CDR3 coding sequence is TGTGCCAGCTCGTGGGGGGTGGAGGGGACGAACACTGAAGCTTTCTTT.

This clone was seen only once. One end of the junction is discordant with germline, which a read error may explain. The V call is TRBV30, the J call TRBJ1-6; D unresolved. The V gene's germline CDR1 is GTSNPN and CDR2 SVGIG (reference sequence). The CDR3 runs 14 residues. CDR3 sequence: CARSVESINSPLHF. CDR3 DNA: TGTGCCCGGAGTGTAGAGTCCATAAATTCACCCCTCCACTTT.

V and J are TRBV10-3 and TRBJ2-7, with 13 bases that match TRBD2. The CDR3 consists of 15 residues. Unmatched junction bases numbered 7, after V lost 5 bases and J lost 6 bases. From germline, CDR1 is ENHRY and CDR2 SYGVKD. The CDR3 region is CAISYTSGRAPEQYF. In DNA form, the CDR3 reads TGTGCCATCAGTTATACTAGCGGGAGGGCCCCCGAGCAGTACTTC.

Only one count was recorded for this clone. Other nucleotide sequences in the sample specify the same CDR3. The chain employs TRBV5-4 and TRBJ1-1; D not resolved. The CDR3 sequence is 13 residues long. The ends were cut back, 0 bases at V and 1 base at J, with 4 bases in the middle. CDR1 and CDR2 from the germline V gene are SGHNT and YYREEE (reference sequence). As DNA, the CDR3 is TGTGCCAGCAGCTTGGGTCGGAACACTGAAGCTTTCTTT. Translation gives CASSLGRNTEAFF. The full variable domain, completed using reference TRBV5-4 and TRBJ1-1, is ETGVTQSPTHLIKTRGQQVTLRCSSQSGHNTVSWYQQALGQGPQFIFQYYREEENGRGNFPPRFSGLQFPNYSSELNVNALELDDSALYLCASSLGRNTEAFFGQGTRLTVV.

The J gene is TRBJ2-1, the V gene TRBV6-5; 9 bases are a match to TRBD1. In germline, CDR1 is MNHEY, CDR2 SVGAGI. The CDR3 runs 13 residues. V dropped 10 bases and J dropped 4; count of bases not matched to a gene: 5. The CDR3 sequence is CATNRGPYNEQFF. In DNA, the CDR3 is TGTGCCACTAACAGGGGGCCATACAATGAGCAGTTCTTC.

CDR3 sequence: CSVVLGARVSYEQYF. In nucleotides, the CDR3 is TGCAGCGTTGTTCTAGGGGCGAGGGTCTCCTACGAGCAGTACTTC. This sequence joins TRBV29-1 and TRBJ2-7; D is possibly TRBD1 or TRBD2 (5 bases each). The CDR3 length is 15 residues. Trimming took 4 bases from V and 0 from J, leaving 16 bases between them. Per germline, CDR1 SQVTM and CDR2 ANQGSEA.

A single count supports this clone. The identical CDR3 is also encoded by other nucleotide sequences in the sample. The rearrangement links TRBV11-2 to TRBJ2-7, with no clear D. The CDR3 sequence is 13 residues long. Germline CDR1 SGHAT, CDR2 FQNNGV. V shed 2 bases and J shed 2 bases, with 7 bases lying between them. The CDR3 nucleotides read TGTGCCAGCAGCTTAACAGATACCTACGAGCAGTACTTC. Translation gives CASSLTDTYEQYF.

The chain carries TRBV4-2 and TRBJ2-2, with 10 bases matching TRBD2. J gave up 4 bases and V 5 bases, and 4 bases lay outside the gene matches. From germline, CDR1 is LGHNA and CDR2 YNFKEQ. CDR3 length: 15 residues. CDR3 sequence (DNA): TGTGCCAGCAGCGATAGGACTAGCGGCACCGGGGAGCTGTTTTTT. Protein product: CASSDRTSGTGELFF.

CDR3 sequence (DNA): TGTGCCAGCAGCCTTGTTGAGGTGAGGAGTGGCTACACCTTC. This translates into CASSLVEVRSGYTF. The rearrangement joins TRBV5-6 to TRBJ1-2; D unclear. The germline V gene has CDR1 SGHDT and CDR2 YYEEEE. V lost 4 bases and J lost 7, with 17 bases in between. CDR3 length: 14 amino acids. The whole variable domain, filled in from reference TRBV5-6 and TRBJ1-2, reads DAGVTQSPTHLIKTRGQQVTLRCSPKSGHDTVSWYQQALGQGPQFIFQYYEEEERQRGNFPDRFSGHQFPNYSSELNVNALLLGDSALYLCASSLVEVRSGYTFGSGTRLTVV.

This clone was observed many times. The chain combines TRBV7-2 with TRBJ2-7; 9 positions agree with TRBD2. Germline CDR1 is SGHTA and CDR2 is FQGNSA. The J segment lost 7 bases and the V segment lost 1 base, leaving 11 bases of the junction unmatched. This CDR3 contains 16 residues. CDR3 sequence (DNA): TGTGCCAGCAGCTTAGTGCTGGGGACTAGCCGTTGGGAGCAGTACTTC. Translating gives CASSLVLGTSRWEQYF.

The V and J genes are TRBV20-1 and TRBJ1-2; no clear D. Trimming stripped 2 bases from V and 9 bases from J, with 10 bases between. This CDR3 has 11 amino acids. The germline V gene has CDR1 DFQATT and CDR2 SNEGSKA (reference sequence). CDR3 sequence: CSARSPMSYTF. DNA of the CDR3: TGCAGTGCTAGATCTCCCATGAGCTACACCTTC.

With regard to this clone: The same CDR3 arises from other DNA sequences in this sample as well. The chain joins TRBV5-1 to TRBJ2-2; 7 bases align to TRBD2. The length of the CDR3 is 16 residues. The ends lost 4 bases at V and 2 bases at J; junction bases unmatched: 8. Germline V lookup: CDR1 SGHRS, CDR2 YFSETQ. As DNA, the CDR3 is TGCGCCAGCAGCCTGGAGGGGACTACCAACACCGGGGAGCTGTTTTTT. Translated: CASSLEGTTNTGELFF.

V and J are TRBV6-5 and TRBJ2-1; D remains ambiguous. This CDR3 region has 16 residues. The germline V gene has CDR1 MNHEY and CDR2 SVGAGI. Trimming took 3 bases from V and 6 from J, leaving 18 bases between them. The chain's CDR3 is CASSYLHSSNPNEQFF. The CDR3 DNA sequence: TGTGCCAGCAGTTATTTACACAGTTCAAACCCCAATGAGCAGTTCTTC.

This rearrangement joins TRBV6-1 to TRBJ2-6, with D possibly matching TRBD2 (6 bases). V dropped 6 bases and J dropped 1 base, with 10 bases sitting between them. Germline CDR1 is MNHNS and CDR2 is SASEGT. The CDR3 covers 15 residues. The CDR3 DNA sequence: TGTGCCAGCAGGTCGGGGGATTCTGGGGCCAACGTCCTGACTTTC. Translating gives CASRSGDSGANVLTF.

J is TRBJ2-6 and V is TRBV21-1; the listed D gene, TRBD1, was not tested against the DNA. TRBV21-1 is a pseudogene. This CDR3 has 16 amino acids. The CDR3 DNA reads as TGTGCCAGCAGCCCAGGTGCCATCTCTGGGGCCAACGTCCTGACTTTC. Its protein is CASSPGAISGANVLTF.

The chain joins TRBV19 to TRBJ1-6; D might be TRBD1 (5 bases). The CDR3 length is 14 residues. CDR1 is LNHDA, CDR2 SQIVND, per germline (reference sequence). The V end lost 5 bases, the J end lost 0 bases, and 5 bases lay between the germline ends. In DNA form, the CDR3 reads TGTGCCAGTAGTGACAGCTCCTATAATTCACCCCTCCACTTT. This codes for CASSDSSYNSPLHF. Full variable domain (rest looked up from reference TRBV19 and TRBJ1-6): DGGITQSPKYLFRKEGQNVTLSCEQNLNHDAMYWYRQDPGQGLRLIYYSQIVNDFQKGDIAEGYSVSREKKESFPLTVTSAQKNPTAFYLCASSDSSYNSPLHFGNGTRLTVT.